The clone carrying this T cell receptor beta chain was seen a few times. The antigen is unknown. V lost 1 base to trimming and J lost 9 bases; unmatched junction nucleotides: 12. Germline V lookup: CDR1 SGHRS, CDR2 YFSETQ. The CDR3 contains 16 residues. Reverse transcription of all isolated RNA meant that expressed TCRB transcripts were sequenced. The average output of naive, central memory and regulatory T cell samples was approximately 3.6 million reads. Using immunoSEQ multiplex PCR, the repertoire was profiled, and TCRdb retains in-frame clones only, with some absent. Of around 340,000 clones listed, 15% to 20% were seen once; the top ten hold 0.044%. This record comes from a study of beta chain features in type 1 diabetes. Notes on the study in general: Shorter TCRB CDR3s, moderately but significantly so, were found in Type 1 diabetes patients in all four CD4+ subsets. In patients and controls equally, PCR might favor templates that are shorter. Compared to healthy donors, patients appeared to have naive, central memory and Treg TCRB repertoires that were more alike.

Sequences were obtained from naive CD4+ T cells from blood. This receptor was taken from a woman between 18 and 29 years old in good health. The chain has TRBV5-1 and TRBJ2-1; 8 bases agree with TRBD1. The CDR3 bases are TGCGCCAGCAGCTTGTCCCGGACAGGGAAGGAAGGTGAGCAGTTCTTC. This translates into CASSLSRTGKEGEQFF.